The 17 T cell receptor beta chains listed next were all sequenced from one sample in a study of T cell repertoires in cytomegalovirus infection. No antigen has been assigned to these receptors. TCRdb re-called the reads through MiXCR, storing one row per CDR3 protein. The sample lists fewer than 650,000 distinct CDR3 sequences, approximately 40% seen once, with roughly 50% in the top ten. Specimen: cultured PBMCs, collected from culture after CMV antigen stimulation. These TCRs come from a human donor in good health (CMV status not recorded). Some clones in this sample may be carry-over from other donors' samples.

In the case of this clonotype: A much larger clone lies one base from this, so it may be a read error. The chain uses TRBV7-2 and TRBJ2-3; 10 positions match TRBD2. CDR1 is SGHTA, CDR2 FQGNSA, per germline. The CDR3 is 16 residues long. Here the CDR3 DNA reads TGTGTCAGCAGCTGGTTAGCGGGGGGCTACACAGATACGCAGTATTTT. Its translation is CVSSWLAGGYTDTQYF.

This chain uses TRBV20-1 with TRBJ2-2; D perhaps matches TRBD2 (7 bases). The CDR3 loop spans 17 amino acids. Deletions cut 0 bases from V and 4 bases from J, with 18 bases between. Germline V CDR1 and CDR2: DFQATT, SNEGSKA (reference sequence). CDR3 in amino acids: CSARDLRGAAGTGELFF. For the CDR3, the DNA is TGCAGTGCTAGAGATCTTCGGGGGGCCGCGGGCACCGGGGAGCTGTTTTTT.

This clonotype is a singleton in its sample. This chain joins TRBV19 and TRBJ2-6, with unresolved D. V was cut by 6 bases and J by 3 bases, with 6 bases left in between. The germline V gene encodes CDR1 LNHDA and CDR2 SQIVND (reference sequence). The CDR3 covers 13 residues. CDR3 in amino acids: CASRILGANVLTF. DNA for the CDR3: TGTGCCAGTAGAATCCTTGGGGCCAACGTCCTGACTTTC.

The sample holds a few counts of this clonotype. This sequence joins TRBV7-2 and TRBJ2-1; D assignment may be TRBD1 or TRBD2 (5 bases each). The CDR3 is 17 residues long. V lost 5 bases and J lost 9, with 26 bases in between. Germline CDR1 SGHTA, CDR2 FQGNSA. CDR3 loop: CASSRLYGRWRQGEQFF. Here the CDR3 DNA reads TGTGCCAGCAGCCGTCTGTACGGCAGGTGGAGGCAGGGTGAGCAGTTCTTC.

J is TRBJ1-4 and V is TRBV7-8; D is uncertain. This CDR3 contains 15 residues. Germline V gene sequence: CDR1 SGHVS, CDR2 FQNEAQ. V shed 0 bases and J shed 2 bases, with 7 bases lying between them. CDR3 protein: CASSLARVTNEKLFF. The DNA for the CDR3 is TGTGCCAGCAGCTTAGCAAGGGTTACTAATGAAAAACTGTTTTTT.

V is TRBV5-4 and J is TRBJ2-3; 10 bases are shared with TRBD1. The CDR3 consists of 15 residues. J gave up 4 bases and V 0 bases, and 2 bases lay outside the gene matches. Germline values: CDR1 SGHNT, CDR2 YYREEE (reference sequence). For the CDR3, the DNA is TGTGCCAGCAGCTTGGGGACAGGGGGAGCAGATACGCAGTATTTT. Translating it yields CASSLGTGGADTQYF.

In this sample, this clonotype turned up many times. The V gene is TRBV7-9, the J gene TRBJ1-1, with unresolved D. CDR1 SEHNR and CDR2 FQNEAQ come from the germline V gene (reference sequence). The CDR3 totals 13 residues. Trimming shortened V by 1 base and J by 6 bases, and 9 bases separated the two germline ends. Here the CDR3 DNA reads TGTGCCAGCAGCTTAGGTACCGGACCTGAAGCTTTCTTT. It codes for CASSLGTGPEAFF.

The chain recombines TRBV20-1 with TRBJ2-7, with D tentatively TRBD1 (5 bases). CDR1 is DFQATT and CDR2 is SNEGSKA in the germline V gene (reference sequence). The CDR3 totals 12 residues. Between the trimmed V and J ends, which lost 3 bases and 4 bases, there was a span of 10 bases. The CDR3 nucleotides are TGCAGTGCTAGTCAGGGATGGTACGAGCAGTACTTC. Its protein is CSASQGWYEQYF.

V and J are TRBV12-3 or TRBV12-4 and TRBJ2-7, with D possibly being TRBD2 (5 bases). V was cut by 3 bases and J by 7 bases, with 16 bases left in between. The length of the CDR3 is 14 residues. The chain's CDR3 is CASSFLPGVGEQYF. The CDR3 coding sequence is TGTGCCAGCAGTTTTCTCCCCGGGGTGGGGGAGCAGTACTTC.

V and J are TRBV6-1 and TRBJ1-6; a weak D match, TRBD1 (5 bases). Germline V gene sequence: CDR1 MNHNS, CDR2 SASEGT. V was pared by 7 bases and J by 7 bases, with 17 bases between. The CDR3 consists of 15 residues. DNA of the CDR3: TGTGCCAGCATTATGGACATTACTTACAATTCACCCCTCCACTTT. This translates into CASIMDITYNSPLHF.

The CDR3 DNA reads as TGCGCCAGCAGCCCCCAAGGTGGGGGCCGTGGAGAGCAGTACTTC. Its translation is CASSPQGGGRGEQYF. This chain joins TRBV4-1 and TRBJ2-7, with D perhaps TRBD1 (6 bases). Germline CDR1 reads MGHRA; CDR2 reads YSYEKL. Trimming pared 4 bases from V and 7 bases from J, leaving 20 bases between. The CDR3 is 15 residues long.

This clonotype turned up a few times. The CDR3 region has the DNA TGTGCCAGCAGCGACAGGAACACCGGGGAGCTGTTTTTT. It encodes CASSDRNTGELFF. The chain links TRBV12-3 or TRBV12-4 to TRBJ2-2; possible D gene TRBD1, 5 bases. The CDR3 is 13 amino acids. V lost 6 bases to trimming and J lost 1 base, with 6 bases between them.

This rearrangement joins TRBV24-1 to TRBJ1-5, with 8 bases identical to TRBD1. The V segment lost 6 bases and the J segment 4 bases; nucleotides outside the gene matches: 7. This CDR3 contains 15 residues. Germline CDR1 KGHDR, CDR2 SFDVKD. The CDR3 reads CATSSGQGLNQPQHF. The CDR3 nucleotides are TGTGCCACCAGTTCCGGACAGGGCCTAAATCAGCCCCAGCATTTT.

This clonotype was detected only a few times. This may come from a read error, since a much larger clone is one base off. V usage is TRBV7-8 and J usage is TRBJ1-4; D remains ambiguous. This CDR3 is 11 amino acids long. V was pared by 1 base and J by 14 bases, with 8 bases between. CDR1 is SGHVS and CDR2 is FQNEAQ in the germline V gene. The CDR3 DNA reads as TGTGCCAGCAGCTTAGTCGGGCAGCTGTTTTTT. As protein: CASSLVGQLFF. Combining the CDR3 with reference TRBV7-8 and TRBJ1-4 gives the whole variable domain GAGVSQSPRYKVAKRGQDVALRCDPISGHVSLFWYQQALGQGPEFLTYFQNEAQLDKSGLPSDRFFAERPEGSVSTLKIQRTQQEDSAVYLCASSLVGQLFFGSGTQLSVL.

The chain carries TRBV7-2 and TRBJ2-7; D gene unclear. This CDR3 is 12 amino acids long. Trimming pared 0 bases from V and 9 bases from J, leaving 9 bases between. Germline-derived CDR1 and CDR2 are SGHTA and FQGNSA. The CDR3 DNA follows: TGTGCCAGCAGCTTAGCAGGGCTTGGGCAGTACTTC. It encodes CASSLAGLGQYF. The full variable domain, in which reference TRBV7-2 and TRBJ2-7 provide the parts outside the CDR3, is GAGVSQSPSNKVTEKGKDVELRCDPISGHTALYWYRQSLGQGLEFLIYFQGNSAPDKSGLPSDRFSAERTGGSVSTLTIQRTQQEDSAVYLCASSLAGLGQYFGPGTRLTVT.

This clonotype showed up just a few times. The V call is TRBV2, the J call TRBJ1-5; D is possibly TRBD1 (5 bases). This CDR3 spans 15 amino acids. Per germline, CDR1 SNHLY and CDR2 FYNNEI. V lost 6 bases, J lost 4 bases, and 16 bases lay in between. The CDR3 DNA reads as TGTGCCAGCAGCGACGGGGCAGGGCATAATCAGCCCCAGCATTTT. It translates to CASSDGAGHNQPQHF.

The chain has TRBV11-2 and TRBJ2-1, with D possibly TRBD1 on 6 matching bases. Germline CDR1 is SGHAT and CDR2 is FQNNGV. The germline V and J ends were trimmed by 6 bases and 5 bases, with 17 bases remaining between them. The CDR3 covers 15 residues. Here the CDR3 reads CASRIVRGRNNEQFF. The CDR3 coding sequence is TGTGCCAGCAGAATAGTCAGGGGTCGAAACAATGAGCAGTTCTTC. Filled out from reference TRBV11-2 and TRBJ2-1, the complete variable domain reads EAGVAQSPRYKIIEKRQSVAFWCNPISGHATLYWYQQILGQGPKLLIQFQNNGVVDDSQLPKDRFSAERLKGVDSTLKIQPAKLEDSAVYLCASRIVRGRNNEQFFGPGTRLTVL.